The 23 T cell receptor beta chains in this list originate from one sample, sequenced in a study of cytomegalovirus exposure and HLA in healthy donors. Researchers ran the PCR with 60 Vbeta and 13 Jbeta primers. Clones were sequenced by immunoSEQ multiplex PCR, and TCRdb holds only the in-frame ones, with some missing. The sample lists about 130,000 clones; approximately 80% were seen once. The sequenced sample consisted of PBMCs. The source is a girl aged 2-15 years in good health and CMV-seronegative.

This chain connects TRBV28 to TRBJ2-4; no clear D gene. The CDR3 is 14 residues long. V was shortened by 6 bases and J by 1 base, with 10 bases between the two germline ends. Germline-derived CDR1 and CDR2 are MDHEN and SYDVKM. Written as DNA, the CDR3 is TGTGCCAGCAGGCCGGTCGGGGCCAAAAACATTCAGTACTTC. This gives the protein CASRPVGAKNIQYF.

This chain uses TRBV25-1 with TRBJ2-5, with 10 bases matching TRBD2. CDR1 and CDR2 (germline): MGHDK, SYGVNS. V lost 3 bases to trimming and J lost 5 bases; unmatched junction nucleotides: 6. The CDR3 totals 15 residues. The DNA for the CDR3 is TGTGCCAGCAGTGACAGCGGGGGGGCCGTGGAGACCCAGTACTTC. Its translation: CASSDSGGAVETQYF.

The V gene is TRBV30, the J gene TRBJ1-5, with D perhaps TRBD1 (6 bases). Germline values: CDR1 GTSNPN, CDR2 SVGIG (reference sequence). This CDR3 comprises 14 residues. The V end was cut by 3 bases, the J end by 3 bases, with 12 bases between. The CDR3 nucleotides read TGTGCCTGGAGCGTTGGACAGCTCAATCAGCCCCAGCATTTT. Its translation is CAWSVGQLNQPQHF.

The chain recombines TRBV4-1 with TRBJ1-5; 8 bases map to TRBD1. This CDR3 is 15 amino acids long. Germline CDR1 and CDR2: MGHRA and YSYEKL. Losses at the gene ends were 1 base for V and 1 base for J; bases not matched to a gene: 0. The DNA of the CDR3 is TGCGCCAGCAGCCAAGGACAGGGGAGCAATCAGCCCCAGCATTTT. It codes for CASSQGQGSNQPQHF.

The chain joins TRBV5-1 to TRBJ2-1, with 7 bases identical to TRBD1. The V and J ends lost 1 base and 7 bases, in that order; junction bases with no gene match: 14. The CDR3 loop spans 17 amino acids. Per the germline V gene, CDR1 is SGHRS and CDR2 is YFSETQ. This chain's CDR3 is CASSLPLTGRIENEQFF. In DNA, the CDR3 is TGCGCCAGCAGCTTGCCCCTGACAGGGAGAATAGAAAATGAGCAGTTCTTC.

The rearrangement uses TRBV30 and TRBJ2-1; a weak D match, TRBD1 (6 bases). Germline V gives CDR1 GTSNPN, CDR2 SVGIG (reference sequence). V shed 2 bases and J shed 1 base, with 24 bases lying between them. CDR3 length equals 19 residues. The CDR3 loop reads CAWSSLRSLGGRSYNEQFF. The DNA for the CDR3 is TGTGCCTGGAGTTCACTACGAAGCCTAGGGGGTAGATCCTACAATGAGCAGTTCTTC.

This chain links TRBV18 with TRBJ1-4, with D possibly TRBD1 on 6 matching bases. CDR1 is KGHSH, CDR2 LQKENI, per germline. The CDR3 has 15 amino acids. V lost 0 bases and J lost 2, with 7 bases in between. DNA for the CDR3: TGTGCCAGCTCACCACCAGGACAGACTAATGAAAAACTGTTTTTT. Its translation is CASSPPGQTNEKLFF.

The chain uses TRBV12-5 and TRBJ1-4, with TRBD1 matching over 10 bases. The trim removed 7 bases at V and 0 bases at J, leaving 8 bases unmatched. In germline, CDR1 is LGHNT, CDR2 FRNRAP. The CDR3 is made up of 17 amino acids. Written as DNA, the CDR3 is TGTGCTAGTGCCACGGACAGGGGGTTCCCAACTAATGAAAAACTGTTTTTT. Translating gives CASATDRGFPTNEKLFF.

This rearrangement joins TRBV7-3 to TRBJ2-3; TRBD2 aligns across 11 bases. The V gene end was trimmed by 5 bases and the J gene end by 2 bases; junction bases not matched to a gene: 3. Germline-derived CDR1 and CDR2 are SGHTA and FQGTGA. The CDR3 is 15 residues long. In DNA, the CDR3 is TGTGCCAGCAGCCAACTAGCGGGAGTCACAGATACGCAGTATTTT. It codes for CASSQLAGVTDTQYF.

V gene TRBV28 combines with J gene TRBJ1-5, with D possibly matching TRBD1 (6 bases). Germline loops: CDR1 MDHEN, CDR2 SYDVKM. This CDR3 region has 13 residues. V lost 6 bases to trimming and J lost 5 bases, with 11 bases between them. Here the CDR3 reads CASSYRVDQPQHF. Written as DNA, the CDR3 is TGTGCCAGCAGCTACAGGGTGGATCAGCCCCAGCATTTT.

The CDR3 here is CASSQVDRATYEQYF. CDR3 nucleotide sequence: TGCGCCAGCAGCCAAGTTGACAGGGCGACCTACGAGCAGTACTTC. The chain has TRBV4-1 and TRBJ2-7; 7 nucleotides align to TRBD1. CDR1 and CDR2 (germline): MGHRA, YSYEKL. This CDR3 region has 15 residues. V lost 1 base to trimming and J lost 2 bases; unmatched junction nucleotides: 5.

V is TRBV13 and J is TRBJ2-3; TRBD2 is a possible D gene (5 bases). The CDR3 runs to 16 residues. The germline V and J ends were trimmed by 5 bases and 2 bases, with 17 bases remaining between them. Germline V CDR1 and CDR2: PRHDT, FYEKMQ (reference sequence). The CDR3 sequence: CASSGPVGDYTDTQYF. The CDR3 DNA reads TGTGCCAGCAGCGGCCCGGTGGGAGACTACACAGATACGCAGTATTTT.

The gene calls are TRBV5-1 and TRBJ2-5; D is possibly TRBD2 (5 bases). CDR3 length equals 12 residues. Germline CDR1 reads SGHRS; CDR2 reads YFSETQ. V dropped 4 bases and J dropped 4 bases, with 8 bases sitting between them. The CDR3 DNA sequence: TGCGCCAGCAGCGGGGAGCTAGAGACCCAGTACTTC. Its translation: CASSGELETQYF.

Concerning this clone itself: This CDR3 is also generated by other DNA sequences in the sample. This chain joins TRBV30 and TRBJ1-1; D perhaps matches TRBD1 (5 bases). The V end was cut by 0 bases, the J end by 3 bases, with 14 bases between. Germline V gene data show CDR1 as GTSNPN and CDR2 as SVGIG (reference sequence). The CDR3 is 15 residues long. Here the CDR3 DNA reads TGTGCCTGGAGTGTACTTCTTGGGGCGGACACTGAAGCTTTCTTT. Its protein product is CAWSVLLGADTEAFF.

The gene calls are TRBV4-2 and TRBJ2-1; 7 nucleotides match TRBD2. V shed 0 bases, J shed 10 bases, and the junction held 9 bases outside the gene matches. CDR1 LGHNA and CDR2 YNFKEQ come from the germline V gene. The length of the CDR3 is 15 residues. The CDR3 DNA follows: TGTGCCAGCAGCCAAGAACCGGGGGGAGGGACGGAGCAGTTCTTC. Translation: CASSQEPGGGTEQFF.

The V gene is TRBV19, the J gene TRBJ2-7; 8 bases are a match to TRBD1. This CDR3 is built from 14 residues. Germline CDR1 LNHDA, CDR2 SQIVND (reference sequence). V shed 6 bases and J 3 bases; nucleotides not matched to a gene: 7. The CDR3 loop reads CASRQTGGGYEQYF. Written as DNA, the CDR3 is TGTGCCAGTAGACAAACAGGGGGAGGCTACGAGCAGTACTTC.

The sample holds a few counts of this clone. For the CDR3, the DNA is TGTGCCAGCAGTTGGACTAGCGGATACGAGCAGTACTTC. Translated, it gives CASSWTSGYEQYF. The chain recombines TRBV28 with TRBJ2-7; 10 nucleotides line up with TRBD2. Germline CDR1 reads MDHEN; CDR2 reads SYDVKM. The CDR3 loop spans 13 amino acids. After removal of 4 bases from V and 4 bases from J, the junction contained 1 base not matched to a gene.

The chain links TRBV28 to TRBJ1-4; no firm D call. Germline V lookup: CDR1 MDHEN, CDR2 SYDVKM. The CDR3 contains 16 residues. V was pared by 1 base and J by 5 bases, with 14 bases between. CDR3 bases: TGTGCCAGCAGTTTATATCGTATTGGGAGAAATGAAAAACTGTTTTTT. Its translation is CASSLYRIGRNEKLFF.

The chain combines TRBV19 with TRBJ1-5, with a weak D call TRBD1 (6 bases). CDR1 is LNHDA and CDR2 is SQIVND in the germline V gene (reference sequence). The CDR3 is made up of 15 amino acids. V lost 3 bases and J lost 7, with 16 bases in between. CDR3 DNA sequence: TGTGCCAGTAGTATTGGCCAGGGGTACTGGCAGCCCCAGCATTTT. Amino acid sequence: CASSIGQGYWQPQHF.

This chain joins TRBV28 and TRBJ2-1, with 16 nucleotides matching TRBD2. The J segment lost 12 bases and the V segment lost 5 bases, leaving 10 bases of the junction unmatched. The germline CDR1 and CDR2 sequences are MDHEN and SYDVKM. The CDR3 contains 16 residues. This CDR3 is CASSRTGTSGRVGQFF. CDR3 nucleotides: TGTGCCAGCAGTAGAACCGGGACTAGCGGGAGGGTAGGGCAGTTCTTC.

The V call is TRBV18, the J call TRBJ2-6; the match to TRBD1 covers 7 bases. The CDR3 spans 17 residues. CDR1 and CDR2 from the germline V gene are KGHSH and LQKENI. The J segment lost 0 bases and the V segment lost 7 bases, leaving 9 bases of the junction unmatched. In DNA form, the CDR3 reads TGTGCCAGCTTGGGACAGCGATTGAGCTCTGGGGCCAACGTCCTGACTTTC. Translated, it gives CASLGQRLSSGANVLTF.

A word on this clone: At the DNA level, this CDR3 is encoded by other sequences in the same sample as well. CDR3 region: CASSLAGGYEQYF. In DNA form, the CDR3 reads TGTGCCAGCAGCTTAGCGGGGGGCTACGAGCAGTACTTC. The chain combines TRBV7-8 with TRBJ2-7; D is possibly TRBD2 (6 bases). Germline-derived CDR1 and CDR2 are SGHVS and FQNEAQ. Trimming removed 0 bases from V and 3 bases from J, with 6 bases in between. This CDR3 comprises 13 residues.

This chain joins TRBV21-1 and TRBJ1-1; no check of the table's D call, TRBD1, against the DNA was made. TRBV21-1 is flagged as a pseudogene. CDR3 length: 13 residues. CDR3 region: CASRDKGFTEAFF. In DNA, the CDR3 is TGTGCCAGCAGGGATAAGGGGTTCACTGAAGCTTTCTTT.